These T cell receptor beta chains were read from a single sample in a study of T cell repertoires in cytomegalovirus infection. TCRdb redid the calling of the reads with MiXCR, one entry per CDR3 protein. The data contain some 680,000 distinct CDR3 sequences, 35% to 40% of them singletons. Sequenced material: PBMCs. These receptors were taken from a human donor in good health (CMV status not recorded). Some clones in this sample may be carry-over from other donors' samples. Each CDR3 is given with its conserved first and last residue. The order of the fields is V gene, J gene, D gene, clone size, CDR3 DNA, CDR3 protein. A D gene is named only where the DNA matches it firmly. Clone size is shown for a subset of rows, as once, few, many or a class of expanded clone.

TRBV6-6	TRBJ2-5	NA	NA	TGTGCCAGCAGTTACTCAGGGGAGCAAGAGACCCAGTACTTC	CASSYSGEQETQYF
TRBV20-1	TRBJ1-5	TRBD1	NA	TGCAGTGCTCGCAGCCTCGGACAGGAAGGTCAGCCCCAGCATTTT	CSARSLGQEGQPQHF
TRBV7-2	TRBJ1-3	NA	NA	TGTGCCAGCAGCTTTACAGGTCCTGTAAACACCATATATTTT	CASSFTGPVNTIYF
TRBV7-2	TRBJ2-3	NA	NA	TGTGCCAGCAGCTCCACCTTTAGGCGGTGGGGCACAGATACGCAGTATTTT	CASSSTFRRWGTDTQYF
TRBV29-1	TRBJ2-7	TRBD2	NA	TGCAGCGTTGCGGGACTAGCGGGAGGCTTCTCCTACGAGCAGTACTTC	CSVAGLAGGFSYEQYF
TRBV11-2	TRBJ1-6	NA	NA	TGTGCCAGCAGCTTAGGTGAGAGGAAGGATTCACCCCTCCACTTT	CASSLGERKDSPLHF
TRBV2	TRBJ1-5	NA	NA	TGTGCCAGCAGTGAGGGGGGGAGGCGACACAATCAGCCCCAGCATTTT	CASSEGGRRHNQPQHF
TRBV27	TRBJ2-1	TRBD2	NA	TGTGCCAGTCGACCGGGACTATCATATAGGGGTTACAATGAGCAGTTCTTC	CASRPGLSYRGYNEQFF
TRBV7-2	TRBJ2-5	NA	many	TGTGCCAGCAGCCCCGGGCGAGAGACCCAGTACTTC	CASSPGRETQYF
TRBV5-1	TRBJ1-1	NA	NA	TGCGCCAGCAGCTTGGAGCTCGGGGCAGGAGCTTTCTTT	CASSLELGAGAFF
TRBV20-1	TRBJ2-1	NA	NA	TGCAGCCGCCGATCGTACTGGCCCTACAATGAGCAGTTCTTC	CSRRSYWPYNEQFF
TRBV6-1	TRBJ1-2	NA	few	TGTGCCAGCACCCCGGGGGTTAACTATGGCTACACCTTC	CASTPGVNYGYTF
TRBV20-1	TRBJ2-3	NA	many	TGCAGTGCCCCACCCCTAGCTAGCACAGATACGCAGTATTTT	CSAPPLASTDTQYF
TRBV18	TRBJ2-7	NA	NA	TGTGCCAGCTCATTTACAGGGACCGAGCAGTACTTC	CASSFTGTEQYF
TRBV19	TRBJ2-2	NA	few	TGTGCCAGCCAGCTTGTGGGTGGGACCGGGGAGCTGTTTTTT	CASQLVGGTGELFF
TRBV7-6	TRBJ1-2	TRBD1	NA	TGTGCCAGCAGCTTAGGGCAGGGGGCGCATGGCTACACCTTC	CASSLGQGAHGYTF
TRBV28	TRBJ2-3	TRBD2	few	TGTGCCAGCAGTTTATTGACTAGCGGGGGGGCAGATACGCAGTATTTT	CASSLLTSGGADTQYF
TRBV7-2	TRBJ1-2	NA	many	TGTGCCAGCAGCTTAACGGCTGTCTATGGCTACACCTTC	CASSLTAVYGYTF
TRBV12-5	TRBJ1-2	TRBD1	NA	TGTGCTAGTGGTCCCTTCAACCCCCGGGACAGGGATGGTTTGGGCTACACCTTC	CASGPFNPRDRDGLGYTF
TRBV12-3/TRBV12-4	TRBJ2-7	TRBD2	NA	TGTGCCAGCAGTTTTGAGCGGGAGAAGGTCAACGAGCAGTACTTC	CASSFEREKVNEQYF
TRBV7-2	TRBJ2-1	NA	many	TGTGCCAGCAGCATGGGGACTCAGGGAGTTCAGTTCTTC	CASSMGTQGVQFF
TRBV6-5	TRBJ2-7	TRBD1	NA	TGTGCCAGCAGACTCGACAGGGCAGGGGAGCAGTACTTC	CASRLDRAGEQYF
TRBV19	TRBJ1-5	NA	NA	TGTGCCAGTAGTATTCGGGGTGAGGGTCAGCCCCAGCATTTT	CASSIRGEGQPQHF